This T cell receptor (beta chain) was documented in a study of beta chain features in type 1 diabetes (dated by TCRdb to the late 2010s). With respect to the entire study: No differences in mean age, gender distribution, total cell number or subset yield were found between patients and healthy donors. Regulatory and stem cell-like memory subsets were obtained from only 8 patients and about eight healthy donors, while naive and central memory subsets were obtained from all 28 donors. Across all samples, fewer than 110,000,000 sorted cells were examined, and cell number per subset correlated strongly with RNA yield. In the study, TCRB repertoires of sorted circulating CD4+ T cell subsets from recently diagnosed type 1 diabetes patients were compared with those of matched healthy donors.

Study-wide conclusions, independent of this receptor: Because cDNA was sequenced instead of genomic DNA, highly expressing activated cells could be over-represented, though the groups showed no difference in activation or CD3 levels. The naive, central memory and regulatory TCRB repertoires appeared to resemble one another more closely among patients than among healthy donors. In all four CD4+ subsets, TCRB CDR3 length was moderately but significantly shorter in type 1 diabetes patients. Only small numbers of individuals were included in the HLA sub-analyses, which left unresolved whether HLA type had any influence on TCRB rearrangement. PCR might favor shorter templates, but patient and control samples were amplified and corrected together, so any skew would affect both groups equally. At VDJ recombination sites, type 1 diabetes patients had fewer insertions and more deleted nucleotides, which implies abnormalities in thymic rearrangement.

The High Capacity cDNA Reverse Transcription Kit was used to reverse transcribe all of the isolated RNA, meaning that expressed TCRB transcripts were what got sequenced. Deep immunoSEQ sequencing was applied to naive, central memory and regulatory T cell samples, giving an average of approximately 3.8 million total reads per sample. Sorted cells were lysed in RLT buffer and RNA was extracted with DNase-treated RNeasy Micro or Mini kits, depending on cell number. To prevent cross-contamination, each cell subset was processed individually, whereas patient and healthy donor samples were processed jointly. Using the immunoSEQ multiplex PCR, TCRB sequences were amplified from cDNA into 87-bp fragments spanning the CDR3 region. Amplicons were sequenced on the Illumina HiSeq platform. Processing in the source paper ran as follows. PCR bias was computationally corrected using synthetic template baselines, reads within Hamming distance 2 were collapsed, and singletons that could not be merged were discarded. Reads were aligned against IMGT to assign V, D and J genes, CDR3 length and insertions or deletions at six rearrangement sites. Within each subset, clonotype counts were normalized to sorted cell number, after which true diversity and Gini coefficients were computed with the tcR R package. The overlap coefficient, calculated on TCRB nucleotide sequences, was used to measure repertoire sharing. Out-of-frame TCRB sequences from naive cells were analyzed as a proxy for the pre-selection repertoire. What TCRdb holds here is the immuneACCESS table cut down to in-frame rearrangements. Part of the clones is not present; checked against another copy, under half of the missing clones reflect an unresolved V gene, and the others are unexplained. V, J and clone size reflect that table, while D and trimming were determined from the DNA. For this sample there are 300,000 to 350,000 clones; less than 15% appear just once. Jointly, the top ten make up roughly 0.015% of the sample.

As to this clone: The target of this receptor is not known. No base qualities exist here, and no much larger clone lies one base off it.

Each donor gave one peripheral blood draw, about 110 mL on average, collected into heparinised tubes. A BD FACSAria II and a panel including CD45RO, CCR7, CD25, CD127, CD95 and CD27 were used to sort naive, central memory, regulatory and stem cell-like memory CD4+ T cells. Every sorted population had a purity above 95%. PBMCs were isolated immediately by Lymphoprep density gradient centrifugation and stained directly without culture. So that batch effects would be minimized, each experiment stained and sorted samples in pairs, pairing one healthy donor with one patient. The sequence derives from a woman younger than 30 with type 1 diabetes. Sequenced: naive CD4+ T cells from blood. The cell subset or site label here, explained by the study, means: true naive CD4+ T cells.

The CDR3 region: CASSFGVQETQYF. The bases are TGTGCCAGCAGCTTCGGGGTTCAAGAGACCCAGTACTTC. This chain joins TRBV7-2 to TRBJ2-5; TRBD2 is perhaps the D gene, given 5 matching bases. As encoded in the germline V gene, CDR1 is SGHTA while CDR2 is FQGNSA. V loses 3 bases, J loses 2 bases, and the germline ends lie 7 bases apart. Including cysteine and phenylalanine, the CDR3 has 13 amino acids. The entry retains the CDR3 DNA only, 39 bases that are in frame from base 1.